The next 7 T cell receptor beta chains were all read from a single sample in a study of shared clonotypes between healthy human individuals. Profiling relied on immunoSEQ multiplex PCR, and the TCRdb table lists in-frame clones only, not all of them. The sample lists about 2.4 million clones; roughly 93% were seen once. The sample taken for sequencing was naive CD4+ T cells from PBMCs. The subset denotes: CD45RA+ positively selected. The receptor source for this set is a man between 18 and 35 years old in good health. Some clones in this sample may be carry-over from other donors' samples.

This rearrangement joins TRBV28 to TRBJ2-7; 8 positions agree with TRBD1. This CDR3 is 14 amino acids long. J lost 4 bases, V lost 5 bases, and 7 bases had no gene match. The germline CDR1 and CDR2 sequences are MDHEN and SYDVKM. CDR3 residues: CASSGTGGPYEQYF. The CDR3 DNA is TGTGCCAGCAGTGGAACAGGGGGACCTTACGAGCAGTACTTC.

The V and J genes are TRBV6-1 and TRBJ2-5, with 7 positions matching TRBD1. CDR1 and CDR2 from the germline V gene are MNHNS and SASEGT. This CDR3 region has 18 residues. The V segment lost 0 bases and the J segment 5 bases; nucleotides outside the gene matches: 15. The chain's CDR3 is CASSEALGSTGSRETQYF. The CDR3 region has the DNA TGTGCCAGCAGTGAAGCGCTCGGTTCGACAGGGAGCAGGGAGACCCAGTACTTC.

CDR3 bases: TGTGCCAGTAGTATTGGCACCTCGAACACTGAAGCTTTCTTT. Amino acids: CASSIGTSNTEAFF. This chain connects TRBV19 to TRBJ1-1, with no clear D. The CDR3 consists of 14 residues. Germline CDR1 is LNHDA and CDR2 is SQIVND (reference sequence). V lost 3 bases to trimming and J lost 1 base, with 9 bases between them. Full variable domain (outside the CDR3, taken from reference TRBV19 and TRBJ1-1): DGGITQSPKYLFRKEGQNVTLSCEQNLNHDAMYWYRQDPGQGLRLIYYSQIVNDFQKGDIAEGYSVSREKKESFPLTVTSAQKNPTAFYLCASSIGTSNTEAFFGQGTRLTVV.

The chain combines TRBV28 with TRBJ2-7; 8 nucleotides agree with TRBD1. CDR3 length: 13 amino acids. The V gene end was trimmed by 7 bases and the J gene end by 5 bases; junction bases not matched to a gene: 7. Germline assignment: CDR1 MDHEN and CDR2 SYDVKM. The CDR3 protein is CASTQGAQNEQYF. The CDR3 region has the DNA TGTGCCAGCACCCAGGGGGCCCAGAACGAGCAGTACTTC. Full variable domain (rest looked up from reference TRBV28 and TRBJ2-7): DVKVTQSSRYLVKRTGEKVFLECVQDMDHENMFWYRQDPGLGLRLIYFSYDVKMKEKGDIPEGYSVSREKKERFSLILESASTNQTSMYLCASTQGAQNEQYFGPGTRLTVT.

The V call is TRBV19, the J call TRBJ1-2, with D unclear. The germline V gene encodes CDR1 LNHDA and CDR2 SQIVND (reference sequence). V lost 3 bases, J lost 5 bases, and 7 bases lay in between. The CDR3 length is 12 residues. CDR3 in DNA: TGTGCCAGTAGTATCCGGCGGTATGGCTACACCTTC. This translates into CASSIRRYGYTF.

The gene calls are TRBV14 and TRBJ2-7; the D gene is possibly TRBD1 (6 bases). Trimming removed 0 bases from V and 2 bases from J, with 11 bases in between. CDR3 length: 15 amino acids. Germline CDR1 and CDR2: SGHDN and FVKESK. CDR3 amino acids: CASSQEGAGAYEQYF. CDR3 sequence (DNA): TGTGCCAGCAGCCAAGAGGGGGCAGGGGCCTACGAGCAGTACTTC.

This chain links TRBV10-3 with TRBJ2-5; 8 bases are shared with TRBD1. The CDR3 contains 14 residues. V shed 4 bases and J 3 bases; nucleotides not matched to a gene: 4. Per germline, CDR1 ENHRY and CDR2 SYGVKD. CDR3 amino acids: CAISGPTGEETQYF. DNA for the CDR3: TGTGCCATCAGTGGCCCGACAGGGGAAGAGACCCAGTACTTC.